These 7 T cell receptor beta chains share one sample of origin, sequenced in a study of blood T cell repertoires in COVID-19. Data came from immunoSEQ multiplex PCR; TCRdb stores just in-frame clones and leaves some out. This table holds around 250,000 clones, nearly 90% found once. Sequencing used peripheral blood. The source of these receptors is a woman aged 55-69 years with COVID-19, enrolled during active disease.

The chain carries TRBV19 and TRBJ1-1; TRBD1 matches 8 bases. The CDR3 runs to 14 residues. V gave up 7 bases and J gave up 1 base; unmatched junction bases: 5. The germline CDR1 and CDR2 sequences are LNHDA and SQIVND (reference sequence). The DNA of the CDR3 is TGTGCCAGTATGTGGGACAGGAAGAACACTGAAGCTTTCTTT. Its protein product is CASMWDRKNTEAFF.

The CDR3 spells CASSPNTGELFF. The DNA of the CDR3 is TGTGCCAGCAGCCCAAACACCGGGGAGCTGTTTTTT. The chain recombines TRBV7-3 with TRBJ2-2; D is unclear. Trimming cost V 5 bases and J 2 bases, with 3 bases left between them. This CDR3 contains 12 residues. Germline loops: CDR1 SGHTA, CDR2 FQGTGA.

This clone has just one count. The chain links TRBV7-6 to TRBJ2-4; perhaps TRBD1 as D (7 bases). CDR1 is SGHVS, CDR2 FNYEAQ, per germline. The V end lost 5 bases, the J end lost 6 bases, and 20 bases lay between the germline ends. The CDR3 covers 16 residues. CDR3: CASSQGGGGWGNIQYF. The DNA for the CDR3 is TGTGCCAGCAGCCAGGGGGGAGGCGGTTGGGGAAACATTCAGTACTTC.

The chain couples TRBV29-1 to TRBJ1-1; TRBD1 might be the D (6 bases). This CDR3 contains 14 residues. The V gene's germline CDR1 is SQVTM and CDR2 ANQGSEA. Trimming removed 6 bases from V and 1 base from J, with 15 bases in between. CDR3 DNA: TGCAGCGTGAGGACAGTGCTGCCGAACACTGAAGCTTTCTTT. It codes for CSVRTVLPNTEAFF.

The rearrangement links TRBV4-2 to TRBJ1-2; D unclear. The germline CDR1 and CDR2 sequences are LGHNA and YNFKEQ. The CDR3 loop spans 15 amino acids. Deletions cut 1 base from V and 4 bases from J, with 13 bases between. Here the CDR3 reads CASSQGQSGSYGYTF. Here the CDR3 DNA reads TGTGCCAGCAGCCAAGGGCAGTCGGGGAGCTATGGCTACACCTTC.

Within the sample, this clone is medium-sized. The genes are TRBV19 and TRBJ2-7, with a weak D call TRBD2 (6 bases). Germline CDR1 is LNHDA and CDR2 is SQIVND (reference sequence). The CDR3 runs to 11 residues. V was clipped by 8 bases and J by 4 bases, with 9 bases between them. This CDR3 reads CASDSGYEQYF. As DNA, the CDR3 is TGTGCCAGTGACAGCGGGTACGAGCAGTACTTC.

This clone came up once. The gene calls are TRBV27 and TRBJ2-7, with 9 bases that match TRBD1. Per germline, CDR1 MNHEY and CDR2 SMNVEV (reference sequence). With V trimmed by 4 bases and J by 3 bases, 7 bases remained unmatched. The CDR3 totals 15 residues. DNA of the CDR3: TGTGCCAGCAGTTGGGGGGGACAGGGAATCTACGAGCAGTACTTC. This translates into CASSWGGQGIYEQYF.